The 20 T cell receptor beta chains below come from one sample, sequenced in a study of blood T cell repertoires in COVID-19. Assay used: immunoSEQ multiplex PCR; TCRdb lists only in-frame clones, some missing. The sample holds around 130,000 clones, approximately 85% seen once. The source material was peripheral blood. The receptors derive from a human donor in a cohort sampled during active COVID-19.

V is TRBV18 and J is TRBJ1-2, with TRBD1 as a possible D gene (5 bases). This CDR3 region has 15 residues. Looked up from germline, CDR1 is KGHSH and CDR2 is LQKENI. Trimming removed 1 base from V and 0 bases from J, with 9 bases in between. This chain's CDR3 is CASSPQTASNYGYTF. Written as DNA, the CDR3 is TGTGCCAGCTCACCACAGACAGCCTCTAACTATGGCTACACCTTC. Supplemented by reference TRBV18 and TRBJ1-2, the full variable domain reads NAGVMQNPRHLVRRRGQEARLRCSPMKGHSHVYWYRQLPEEGLKFMVYLQKENIIDESGMPKERFSAEFPKEGPSILRIQQVVRGDSAAYFCASSPQTASNYGYTFGSGTRLTVV.

This sequence joins TRBV7-8 and TRBJ1-1; tentative D call: TRBD1 (6 bases). CDR1 and CDR2 from the germline V gene are SGHVS and FQNEAQ. V lost 5 bases to trimming and J lost 0 bases, with 16 bases between them. This CDR3 spans 16 amino acids. Here the CDR3 DNA reads TGTGCCAGCAGCCCAAGGGGGGGAACAATGAACACTGAAGCTTTCTTT. Translated: CASSPRGGTMNTEAFF.

In this sample, this clone turned up once. The chain combines TRBV5-4 with TRBJ2-1; 10 nucleotides align to TRBD1. CDR3 size: 16 residues. The trim removed 1 base at V and 7 bases at J, leaving 8 bases unmatched. CDR1 and CDR2 from the germline V gene are SGHNT and YYREEE (reference sequence). CDR3 sequence: CASSLRQGALWNEQFF. In DNA, the CDR3 is TGTGCCAGCAGCTTGAGACAGGGGGCTTTGTGGAATGAGCAGTTCTTC.

The rearrangement joins TRBV12-3 or TRBV12-4 to TRBJ2-1, with D unclear. The CDR3 spans 11 residues. V lost 2 bases and J 10 bases, leaving 6 bases between the germline ends. In DNA, the CDR3 is TGTGCCAGCAGTTTAACACACGAGCAGTTCTTC. Translation: CASSLTHEQFF.

The chain joins TRBV11-2 to TRBJ2-5, with a weak D call TRBD2 (6 bases). Germline-derived CDR1 and CDR2 are SGHAT and FQNNGV. Trimming shortened V by 3 bases and J by 7 bases, and 18 bases separated the two germline ends. The CDR3 has 15 amino acids. CDR3 nucleotide sequence: TGTGCCAGCAGCTTGGCGCTAGCGTCGTCGGGGACCCAGTACTTC. Translation: CASSLALASSGTQYF. Supplemented by reference TRBV11-2 and TRBJ2-5, the full variable domain reads EAGVAQSPRYKIIEKRQSVAFWCNPISGHATLYWYQQILGQGPKLLIQFQNNGVVDDSQLPKDRFSAERLKGVDSTLKIQPAKLEDSAVYLCASSLALASSGTQYFGPGTRLLVL.

The V call is TRBV19, the J call TRBJ1-5; D gene ambiguous. CDR3 size: 15 residues. Germline V gene sequence: CDR1 LNHDA, CDR2 SQIVND (reference sequence). V was pared by 3 bases and J by 0 bases, with 9 bases between. In nucleotides, the CDR3 is TGTGCCAGTAGTATCCAGTGGGCTAGCAATCAGCCCCAGCATTTT. Translation: CASSIQWASNQPQHF. Full variable domain (rest looked up from reference TRBV19 and TRBJ1-5): DGGITQSPKYLFRKEGQNVTLSCEQNLNHDAMYWYRQDPGQGLRLIYYSQIVNDFQKGDIAEGYSVSREKKESFPLTVTSAQKNPTAFYLCASSIQWASNQPQHFGDGTRLSIL.

The V gene is TRBV5-5, the J gene TRBJ2-7, with D tentatively TRBD1 (5 bases). Germline CDR1 is SGHKS and CDR2 is YYEKEE (reference sequence). The CDR3 is made up of 14 amino acids. V was pared by 3 bases and J by 3 bases, with 13 bases between. The CDR3 is CASSSYGHNYEQYF. The DNA of the CDR3 is TGTGCCAGCAGCTCCTATGGACATAACTACGAGCAGTACTTC.

The gene calls are TRBV14 and TRBJ1-6; 11 bases align to TRBD1. The germline gives CDR1 SGHDN, CDR2 FVKESK. The CDR3 contains 14 residues. V lost 4 bases to trimming and J lost 10 bases; unmatched junction nucleotides: 3. The CDR3 DNA reads TGTGCCAGCAGCCGGTGGACAGGGGGCTCACCCCTCCACTTT. Translation gives CASSRWTGGSPLHF.

This CDR3 reads CASREGANVLTF. The CDR3 bases are TGTGCCAGCAGGGAGGGGGCCAACGTCCTGACTTTC. The chain joins TRBV7-2 to TRBJ2-6; no firm D call. Germline values: CDR1 SGHTA, CDR2 FQGNSA. Trimming left V 6 bases short and J 4 bases short, with 4 bases between. The CDR3 loop spans 12 amino acids.

V is TRBV7-9 and J is TRBJ1-2; TRBD1 aligns across 7 bases. CDR1 SEHNR and CDR2 FQNEAQ come from the germline V gene (reference sequence). J lost 8 bases, V lost 4 bases, and 16 bases had no gene match. This CDR3 has 16 amino acids. This chain's CDR3 is CASSSTIPEQGLGYTF. For the CDR3, the DNA is TGTGCCAGCAGCTCCACAATTCCCGAACAGGGGCTAGGCTACACCTTC.

The rearrangement links TRBV9 to TRBJ2-2, with D maybe TRBD2 (6 bases). CDR3 size: 16 residues. V lost 3 bases to trimming and J lost 3 bases, with 15 bases between them. Germline CDR1 and CDR2: SGDLS and YYNGEE. Here the CDR3 reads CASSAPWGTDTGELFF. Here the CDR3 DNA reads TGTGCCAGCAGCGCACCGTGGGGGACTGACACCGGGGAGCTGTTTTTT.

Concerning this clone: This sample also contains other DNA sequences that code for the same CDR3. The chain joins TRBV6-5 to TRBJ2-3; D perhaps matches TRBD2 (6 bases). The CDR3 loop spans 14 amino acids. V was trimmed by 5 bases and J by 2 bases, leaving 11 bases between them. Per the germline V gene, CDR1 is MNHEY and CDR2 is SVGAGI. In DNA form, the CDR3 reads TGTGCCAGCAGTCGCGGCGGGGCCACAGATACGCAGTATTTT. Residues: CASSRGGATDTQYF.

V gene TRBV5-1 combines with J gene TRBJ2-1; D call uncertain. V was cut by 0 bases and J by 8 bases, with 3 bases left in between. CDR3 size: 11 residues. CDR1 and CDR2 from the germline V gene are SGHRS and YFSETQ. CDR3 loop: CASSLEHEQFF. In DNA form, the CDR3 reads TGCGCCAGCAGCTTGGAGCATGAGCAGTTCTTC.

The chain couples TRBV29-1 to TRBJ2-3; the D gene is possibly TRBD1 (6 bases). The V end was cut by 2 bases, the J end by 3 bases, with 15 bases between. The CDR3 runs to 15 residues. Germline CDR1 is SQVTM and CDR2 is ANQGSEA. CDR3 nucleotide sequence: TGCAGCGTTGAAAATGGACAGACTTTGACAGATACGCAGTATTTT. Its translation: CSVENGQTLTDTQYF.

The chain links TRBV4-1 to TRBJ2-7; 8 bases line up with TRBD2. The CDR3 covers 14 residues. The V gene's germline CDR1 is MGHRA and CDR2 YSYEKL. The trim removed 1 base at V and 4 bases at J, leaving 3 bases unmatched. CDR3: CASSQASGSYEQYF. CDR3 nucleotide sequence: TGCGCCAGCAGCCAAGCCAGCGGGAGTTACGAGCAGTACTTC.

This rearrangement joins TRBV12-3 or TRBV12-4 to TRBJ1-1; D ambiguous. CDR3 length equals 13 residues. V was cut by 5 bases and J by 1 base, with 8 bases left in between. The CDR3 sequence is CASSIARNTEAFF. Written as DNA, the CDR3 is TGTGCCAGCAGTATCGCCAGGAACACTGAAGCTTTCTTT.

This clone has more than one count but fewer than ten. This rearrangement joins TRBV5-6 to TRBJ1-4; no clear D. This CDR3 has 13 amino acids. Trimming took off 2 bases at V and 4 bases at J, with 6 bases between the two ends. Germline loops: CDR1 SGHDT, CDR2 YYEEEE. The CDR3 loop is CASSFGRNEKLFF. The CDR3 DNA reads TGTGCCAGCAGCTTTGGGCGTAATGAAAAACTGTTTTTT. Full variable domain (rest looked up from reference TRBV5-6 and TRBJ1-4): DAGVTQSPTHLIKTRGQQVTLRCSPKSGHDTVSWYQQALGQGPQFIFQYYEEEERQRGNFPDRFSGHQFPNYSSELNVNALLLGDSALYLCASSFGRNEKLFFGSGTQLSVL.

The V and J genes are TRBV12-3 or TRBV12-4 and TRBJ2-7; no firm D call. The CDR3 is 13 residues long. Between the trimmed V and J ends, which lost 3 bases and 1 base, there was a span of 7 bases. As DNA, the CDR3 is TGTGCCAGCAGTTTTATGGAGTCCTACGAGCAGTACTTC. It specifies CASSFMESYEQYF.

The V gene is TRBV5-6, the J gene TRBJ2-1, with D possibly being TRBD1 (6 bases). Trimming cost V 0 bases and J 6 bases, with 16 bases left between them. The CDR3 contains 16 residues. CDR1 and CDR2 from the germline V gene are SGHDT and YYEEEE. This chain's CDR3 is CASSLVGASSVNEQFF. CDR3 sequence (DNA): TGTGCCAGCAGCTTGGTGGGGGCCTCCTCCGTCAATGAGCAGTTCTTC.

V is TRBV9 and J is TRBJ2-6; 13 bases are a match to TRBD2. This CDR3 contains 18 residues. J gave up 2 bases and V 4 bases, and 6 bases lay outside the gene matches. The V gene's germline CDR1 is SGDLS and CDR2 YYNGEE. The CDR3 loop reads CASSLTSGGGAGANVLTF. For the CDR3, the DNA is TGTGCCAGCAGCTTAACTAGCGGGGGGGGCGCTGGGGCCAACGTCCTGACTTTC.